This T cell receptor beta chain is from a study of immune evolution from preneoplasia to lung adenocarcinoma. About the research overall: HLA loss of heterozygosity: less than 9% AIS, roughly 15% MIA, over 30% ADC, none AAH.

The germline CDR1 and CDR2 sequences are SGDLS and YYNGEE. The CDR3 extends over 14 amino acids. V shed 3 bases and J shed 0 bases, with 8 bases lying between them. Between the mid-2010s and the late 2010s, patients underwent resection in Japan or China. Findings and caveats of the study: Later-stage lesions appeared to have more T cells, more diversity, less clonality. T cell clonality was higher in KRAS-mutant than EGFR-mutant or wild-type nodules.

A remark on this clone: Its antigen is as yet unknown.

Sequenced by immunoSEQ multiplex PCR; TCRdb stores in-frame clones only, minus some. The sample contains just over 14,000 clones, 81% of which appear only once. The sequence derives from a person aged 60-80 years with lung adenocarcinoma. V and J are TRBV9 and TRBJ2-3; weak D call: TRBD2 (5 bases). The sequenced material came from FFPE minimally invasive lung adenocarcinoma tissue. The CDR3 is CASSAEDSTDTQYF. In DNA, the CDR3 is TGTGCCAGCAGCGCGGAGGACAGCACAGATACGCAGTATTTT.